Shown below are 26 T cell receptor beta chains from a single sample sequenced in a study of vaccination and CD4 T cells after COVID-19. Each CDR3 protein is one row after TCRdb ran MiXCR on the PCR reads. This sample has around 19,000 distinct CDR3 sequences, with less than 80% found just once. The sequencing used CD4+ T cells from blood, collected before SARS-CoV-2 vaccination. The receptors derive from a human donor who had recovered from COVID-19.

This sequence joins TRBV20-1 and TRBJ1-6; 10 nucleotides match TRBD1. Germline loops: CDR1 DFQATT, CDR2 SNEGSKA (reference sequence). The CDR3 has 15 amino acids. The CDR3 region is CRALPLTGGNSPLHF. CDR3 coding DNA: TGCAGGGCTCTCCCCTTGACAGGGGGCAATTCACCCCTCCACTTT.

The chain joins TRBV19 to TRBJ1-1; no clear D gene. V was cut by 5 bases and J by 4 bases, with 14 bases left in between. In germline, CDR1 is LNHDA, CDR2 SQIVND (reference sequence). The CDR3 spans 14 residues. Here the CDR3 DNA reads TGTGCCAGTAGTCCTGGGCCCGCGTCCACTGAAGCTTTCTTT. It is translated as CASSPGPASTEAFF.

The rearrangement links TRBV20-1 to TRBJ2-3; D gene ambiguous. V dropped 5 bases and J dropped 0 bases, with 9 bases sitting between them. The CDR3 length is 13 residues. Germline CDR1 and CDR2: DFQATT and SNEGSKA (reference sequence). CDR3 sequence (DNA): TGCAGTGCTCAGATGGGTAGCACAGATACGCAGTATTTT. Translated, it gives CSAQMGSTDTQYF.

V is TRBV7-2 and J is TRBJ1-5; no clear D. Trimming left V 3 bases short and J 4 bases short, with 4 bases between. From germline, CDR1 is SGHTA and CDR2 FQGNSA. The CDR3 covers 12 residues. The DNA of the CDR3 is TGTGCCAGCAGCTTCTATAATCAGCCCCAGCATTTT. It translates to CASSFYNQPQHF.

The chain links TRBV28 to TRBJ1-5, with D hard to call. The CDR3 extends over 16 amino acids. Germline V gene sequence: CDR1 MDHEN, CDR2 SYDVKM. Trimming shortened V by 6 bases and J by 2 bases, and 17 bases separated the two germline ends. DNA of the CDR3: TGTGCCAGCAGACCATACCGCCGGGGAGGCAATCAGCCCCAGCATTTT. This translates into CASRPYRRGGNQPQHF.

The chain is built from TRBV28 and TRBJ1-2; D is ambiguous. The ends were cut back, 2 bases at V and 7 bases at J, with 14 bases in the middle. The germline CDR1 and CDR2 sequences are MDHEN and SYDVKM. There are 14 residues in the CDR3. The CDR3 DNA reads TGTGCCAGCAGTTTAGAATGGGGAACGGGTGGCTACACCTTC. Amino acid sequence: CASSLEWGTGGYTF.

The DNA for the CDR3 is TGTGCCAGCAGTGGGACTAGCGGGAGGGCCGGTGTCGGGGAGCTGTTTTTT. Protein product: CASSGTSGRAGVGELFF. The chain carries TRBV28 and TRBJ2-2, with TRBD2 matching 16 bases. Looked up from germline, CDR1 is MDHEN and CDR2 is SYDVKM. The V segment lost 5 bases and the J segment 7 bases; nucleotides outside the gene matches: 7. This CDR3 is 17 amino acids long.

The V call is TRBV20-1, the J call TRBJ2-5; 10 nucleotides line up with TRBD1. Germline-derived CDR1 and CDR2 are DFQATT and SNEGSKA (reference sequence). There are 13 residues in the CDR3. Trimming took 6 bases from V and 5 from J; bases not matched to a gene: 6. Written as DNA, the CDR3 is TGCAGTGCCCGGACAGGGGGGATCGAGACCCAGTACTTC. It translates to CSARTGGIETQYF.

CDR3 coding DNA: TGCAGTGCTTTAGAAGGAGAGCGGGTGTCCTACAATGAGCAGTTCTTC. This codes for CSALEGERVSYNEQFF. The chain couples TRBV20-1 to TRBJ2-1; D is possibly TRBD2 (6 bases). Trimming took off 5 bases at V and 1 base at J, with 18 bases between the two ends. This CDR3 is built from 16 residues. Germline V lookup: CDR1 DFQATT, CDR2 SNEGSKA (reference sequence).

V is TRBV18 and J is TRBJ2-2; TRBD1 agrees at 7 bases. The J segment lost 4 bases and the V segment lost 4 bases, leaving 3 bases of the junction unmatched. Germline V gene data show CDR1 as KGHSH and CDR2 as LQKENI. The CDR3 runs to 14 residues. As DNA, the CDR3 is TGTGCCAGCTCACGTGGACAGGCCACCGGGGAGCTGTTTTTT. Translated: CASSRGQATGELFF.

This clonotype was seen a handful of times. The gene calls are TRBV27 and TRBJ2-2; 8 nucleotides align to TRBD2. The CDR3 has 15 amino acids. The trim removed 8 bases at V and 6 bases at J, leaving 11 bases unmatched. Germline CDR1 reads MNHEY; CDR2 reads SMNVEV (reference sequence). The CDR3 sequence: CASLGSGSLAGELFF. CDR3 sequence (DNA): TGTGCCAGCTTGGGAAGCGGGAGTCTAGCCGGGGAGCTGTTTTTT.

CDR3 DNA: TGCGGAGGGGCGCGGGCCGACACCGGGGAGCTGTTTTTT. Its translation is CGGARADTGELFF. The V call is TRBV20-1, the J call TRBJ2-2; TRBD2 is a possible D gene (6 bases). The CDR3 totals 13 residues. CDR1 and CDR2 (germline): DFQATT, SNEGSKA (reference sequence).

This clonotype was recorded a few times. The gene calls are TRBV20-1 and TRBJ2-4; 9 bases align to TRBD2. The germline CDR1 and CDR2 sequences are DFQATT and SNEGSKA (reference sequence). V gave up 6 bases and J gave up 9 bases; unmatched junction bases: 9. The CDR3 runs to 13 residues. As DNA, the CDR3 is TGCAGTGCAAAGGCGGGCGGGAGGGTCATTCAGTACTTC. It translates to CSAKAGGRVIQYF.

This chain connects TRBV11-2 to TRBJ2-3; 12 bases align to TRBD2. Germline V gene data show CDR1 as SGHAT and CDR2 as FQNNGV. The CDR3 runs 16 residues. Losses at the gene ends were 4 bases for V and 5 bases for J; bases not matched to a gene: 7. The CDR3 nucleotides are TGTGCCAGCAGCTCAACTCGACTAGCGGGAGTAGATACGCAGTATTTT. Translated, it gives CASSSTRLAGVDTQYF.

The chain joins TRBV28 to TRBJ1-5; perhaps TRBD1 as D (6 bases). This CDR3 has 16 amino acids. Trimming removed 7 bases from V and 6 bases from J, with 22 bases in between. From germline, CDR1 is MDHEN and CDR2 SYDVKM. In nucleotides, the CDR3 is TGTGCCAGCAAAAATTCCCTTGGACAGATTATTCAGCCCCAGCATTTT. Its protein product is CASKNSLGQIIQPQHF.

V gene TRBV20-1 combines with J gene TRBJ2-7; D is possibly TRBD1 or TRBD2 (5 bases each). CDR3 length: 14 residues. Germline CDR1 and CDR2: DFQATT and SNEGSKA (reference sequence). Trimming pared 6 bases from V and 5 bases from J, leaving 20 bases between. CDR3 coding DNA: TGCAGTGCCCCGATAACAGAGTGGGGGAACGAGCAGTACTTC. Translated, it gives CSAPITEWGNEQYF.

The V call is TRBV6-4, the J call TRBJ2-5; D might be TRBD1 or TRBD2, each matching 5 bases. Germline loops: CDR1 MRHNA, CDR2 SNTAGT. V dropped 5 bases and J dropped 7 bases, with 17 bases sitting between them. The CDR3 runs 14 residues. The DNA of the CDR3 is TGTGCCAGCAGTCCGACTCTGGGGACCGCGACCCAGTACTTC. Translating gives CASSPTLGTATQYF.

The count of this clonotype is one. The V call is TRBV5-5, the J call TRBJ2-7, with D perhaps TRBD1 (6 bases). Germline values: CDR1 SGHKS, CDR2 YYEKEE (reference sequence). The CDR3 is 15 amino acids. Trimming pared 0 bases from V and 4 bases from J, leaving 14 bases between. This CDR3 reads CASSLEAGEIYEQYF. As DNA, the CDR3 is TGTGCCAGCAGCTTGGAAGCAGGGGAAATATACGAGCAGTACTTC.

This rearrangement joins TRBV16 to TRBJ1-6, with a weak D call TRBD1 (5 bases). Per the germline V gene, CDR1 is KGHSY and CDR2 is FQNENV. CDR3 length equals 14 residues. V was cut by 8 bases and J by 7 bases, with 15 bases left in between. The CDR3 loop is CASSRDGDNSPLHF. CDR3 bases: TGTGCCAGCTCACGGGACGGAGACAATTCACCCCTCCACTTT. The complete variable domain, with remaining parts taken from reference TRBV16 and TRBJ1-6, reads GEEVAQTPKHLVRGEGQKAKLYCAPIKGHSYVFWYQQVLKNEFKFLISFQNENVFDETGMPKERFSAKCLPNSPCSLEIQATKLEDSAVYFCASSRDGDNSPLHFGNGTRLTVT.

V and J are TRBV15 and TRBJ2-7, with 14 bases that match TRBD2. CDR3 length: 18 residues. CDR1 and CDR2 from the germline V gene are LNHNV and YYDKDF (reference sequence). V lost 5 bases to trimming and J lost 4 bases; unmatched junction nucleotides: 13. In DNA, the CDR3 is TGTGCCACCAGCCTCGGGACTAGCGGGAGACGAATGGGGTACGAGCAGTACTTC. Its translation: CATSLGTSGRRMGYEQYF.

The rearrangement links TRBV28 to TRBJ1-6; no reliable D call. The germline V gene has CDR1 MDHEN and CDR2 SYDVKM. The CDR3 has 14 amino acids. V lost 2 bases and J 4 bases, leaving 6 bases between the germline ends. For the CDR3, the DNA is TGTGCCAGCAGTTTAGAGGTTTATAATTCACCCCTCCACTTT. This codes for CASSLEVYNSPLHF.

The genes are TRBV20-1 and TRBJ2-1; 10 bases map to TRBD2. V lost 5 bases to trimming and J lost 1 base; unmatched junction nucleotides: 2. This CDR3 region has 14 residues. Germline CDR1 is DFQATT and CDR2 is SNEGSKA (reference sequence). This CDR3 reads CSAGLAASYNEQFF. In nucleotides, the CDR3 is TGCAGTGCTGGACTAGCGGCTTCCTACAATGAGCAGTTCTTC.

Comment on this clonotype: Sequence at one end of the junction differs from germline and may be a read error. V and J are TRBV27 and TRBJ2-7, with TRBD2 matching 15 bases. Per germline, CDR1 MNHEY and CDR2 SMNVEV (reference sequence). The CDR3 spans 13 residues. This CDR3 is CASSGTSGRFEHF. The CDR3 DNA follows: TGTGCCAGCAGCGGGACTAGCGGGAGGTTCGAACACTTC.

This clonotype was detected a few times. The rearrangement joins TRBV7-3 to TRBJ2-3; 8 positions match TRBD1. This CDR3 is built from 15 residues. Germline values: CDR1 SGHTA, CDR2 FQGTGA. The V and J ends lost 1 base and 0 bases, in that order; junction bases with no gene match: 0. CDR3 sequence: CASSLNRGSTDTQYF. The CDR3 bases are TGTGCCAGCAGCTTAAACAGGGGGAGCACAGATACGCAGTATTTT.

This clonotype showed up just a few times. The rearrangement joins TRBV27 to TRBJ1-6; D not resolved. V was shortened by 4 bases and J by 4 bases, with 11 bases between the two germline ends. Looked up from germline, CDR1 is MNHEY and CDR2 is SMNVEV (reference sequence). This CDR3 region has 15 residues. For the CDR3, the DNA is TGTGCCAGCAGTTCCCGAGGGCAATATAATTCACCCCTCCACTTT. Protein: CASSSRGQYNSPLHF.

V is TRBV28 and J is TRBJ2-3, with 7 positions matching TRBD2. This CDR3 comprises 16 residues. V was clipped by 5 bases and J by 5 bases; unmatched bases: 13. Germline V lookup: CDR1 MDHEN, CDR2 SYDVKM. In nucleotides, the CDR3 is TGTGCCAGCAGTCCGCTGACTAGCAGGAGTGGAGATACGCAGTATTTT. Its translation is CASSPLTSRSGDTQYF.